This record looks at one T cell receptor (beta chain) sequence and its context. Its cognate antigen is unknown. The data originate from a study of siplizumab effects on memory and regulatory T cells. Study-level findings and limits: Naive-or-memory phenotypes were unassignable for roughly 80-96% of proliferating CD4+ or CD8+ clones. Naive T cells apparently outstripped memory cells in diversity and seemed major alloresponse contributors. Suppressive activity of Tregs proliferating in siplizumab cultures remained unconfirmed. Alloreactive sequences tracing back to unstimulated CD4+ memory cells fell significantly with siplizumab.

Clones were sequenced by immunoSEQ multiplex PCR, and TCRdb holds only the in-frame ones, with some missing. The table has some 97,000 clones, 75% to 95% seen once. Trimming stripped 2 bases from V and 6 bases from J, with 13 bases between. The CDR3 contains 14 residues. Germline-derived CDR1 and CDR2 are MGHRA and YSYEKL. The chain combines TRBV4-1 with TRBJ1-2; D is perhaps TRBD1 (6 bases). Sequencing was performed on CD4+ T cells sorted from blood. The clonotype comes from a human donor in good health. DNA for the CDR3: TGCGCCAGCAGCCAACCCGGGACAAGAAATGGCTACACCTTC. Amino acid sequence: CASSQPGTRNGYTF.